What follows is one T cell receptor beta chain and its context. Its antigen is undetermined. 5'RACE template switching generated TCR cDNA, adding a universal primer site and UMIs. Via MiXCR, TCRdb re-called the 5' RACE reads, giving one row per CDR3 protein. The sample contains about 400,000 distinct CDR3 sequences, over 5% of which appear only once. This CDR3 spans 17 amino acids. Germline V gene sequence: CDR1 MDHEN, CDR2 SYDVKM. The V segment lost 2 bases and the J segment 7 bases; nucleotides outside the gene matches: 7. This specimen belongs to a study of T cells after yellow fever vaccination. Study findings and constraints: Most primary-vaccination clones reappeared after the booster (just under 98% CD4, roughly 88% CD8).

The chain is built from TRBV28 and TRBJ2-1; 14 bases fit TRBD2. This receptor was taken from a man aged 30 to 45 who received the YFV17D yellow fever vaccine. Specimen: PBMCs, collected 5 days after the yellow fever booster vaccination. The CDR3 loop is CASSLGFGTSGRNEQFF. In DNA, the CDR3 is TGTGCCAGCAGTTTAGGATTTGGGACTAGCGGGAGAAATGAGCAGTTCTTC.